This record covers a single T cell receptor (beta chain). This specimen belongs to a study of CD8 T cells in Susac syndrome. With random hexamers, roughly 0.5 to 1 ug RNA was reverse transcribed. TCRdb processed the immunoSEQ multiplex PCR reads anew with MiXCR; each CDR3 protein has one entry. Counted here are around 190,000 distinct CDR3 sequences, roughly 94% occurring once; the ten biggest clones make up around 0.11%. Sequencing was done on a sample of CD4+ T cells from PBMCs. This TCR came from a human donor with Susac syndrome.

CDR3 loop: CASSVDSDHYGYTF. Here the CDR3 DNA reads TGTGCCAGCAGTGTCGACAGTGATCACTATGGCTACACCTTC. V usage is TRBV9 and J usage is TRBJ1-2, with D perhaps TRBD1 (5 bases). CDR1 is SGDLS, CDR2 YYNGEE, per germline. Between the trimmed V and J ends, which lost 5 bases and 3 bases, there was a span of 14 bases. The CDR3 has 14 residues.